A single sample is the source of the 7 T cell receptor beta chains below, sequenced in a study of T cell responses to AZD1222 COVID-19 vaccine. Sequencing used immunoSEQ multiplex PCR; TCRdb keeps in-frame clones, though not all of them. The sample shows around 78,000 clones, almost 90% of them seen only once. The material was peripheral blood, obtained 28 days after the second AZD1222 dose. The receptors derive from an adult who received the AZD1222 COVID-19 vaccine.

The genes are TRBV12-3 or TRBV12-4 and TRBJ1-1, with unresolved D. V gave up 8 bases and J gave up 0 bases, with 10 bases separating them. CDR3 length: 13 amino acids. The chain's CDR3 is CASDPGMNTEAFF. The CDR3 DNA reads as TGTGCCAGCGACCCGGGTATGAACACTGAAGCTTTCTTT.

This sequence joins TRBV6-6 and TRBJ1-2; no clear D. This CDR3 region has 12 residues. V dropped 4 bases and J dropped 8 bases, with 11 bases sitting between them. Germline V gene sequence: CDR1 MNHNY, CDR2 SVGAGI (reference sequence). This chain's CDR3 is CASSSAVVGYTF. CDR3 in DNA: TGTGCCAGCAGTTCCGCGGTTGTCGGCTACACCTTC.

The chain carries TRBV4-1 and TRBJ2-2; D not resolved. This CDR3 has 15 amino acids. V was trimmed by 1 base and J by 6 bases, leaving 12 bases between them. CDR1 is MGHRA and CDR2 is YSYEKL in the germline V gene. The CDR3 bases are TGCGCCAGCAGCCAAGTTGGGCGTTTGGCCGGGGAGCTGTTTTTT. It translates to CASSQVGRLAGELFF.

CDR3 residues: CASGFPNRGLRETQYF. The CDR3 coding sequence is TGTGCTAGTGGTTTCCCCAACAGGGGGTTGAGAGAGACCCAGTACTTC. The gene calls are TRBV12-5 and TRBJ2-5; 8 bases align to TRBD1. V was pared by 3 bases and J by 4 bases, with 10 bases of the junction left unmatched. Germline loops: CDR1 LGHNT, CDR2 FRNRAP. The CDR3 spans 16 residues.

The rearrangement links TRBV2 to TRBJ2-7, with TRBD1 matching over 9 bases. CDR3 length: 14 amino acids. Germline assignment: CDR1 SNHLY and CDR2 FYNNEI. V was clipped by 7 bases and J by 4 bases; unmatched bases: 8. The CDR3 nucleotides are TGTGCCAGCACTGTAACAGGGGGCGCGTACGAGCAGTACTTC. Amino acid sequence: CASTVTGGAYEQYF.

J is TRBJ1-2 and V is TRBV3-1 (or the pseudogene TRBV3-2); D is possibly TRBD1 (6 bases). The CDR3 totals 13 residues. Germline CDR1 and CDR2: LGHDT and YNNKEL (reference sequence). V was clipped by 8 bases and J by 7 bases, with 17 bases between them. CDR3 residues: CASYAKTGGGYTF. The CDR3 region has the DNA TGTGCCAGCTACGCGAAGACAGGCGGTGGCTACACCTTC.

V and J are TRBV7-8 and TRBJ2-3, with TRBD1 matching over 7 bases. J lost 6 bases, V lost 1 base, and 7 bases had no gene match. The CDR3 runs 15 residues. Germline CDR1 and CDR2: SGHVS and FQNEAQ. The CDR3 DNA reads TGTGCCAGCAGCTTAGTTAGGGGGCGCGGGGATACGCAGTATTTT. It specifies CASSLVRGRGDTQYF. Combining the CDR3 with reference TRBV7-8 and TRBJ2-3 gives the whole variable domain GAGVSQSPRYKVAKRGQDVALRCDPISGHVSLFWYQQALGQGPEFLTYFQNEAQLDKSGLPSDRFFAERPEGSVSTLKIQRTQQEDSAVYLCASSLVRGRGDTQYFGPGTRLTVL.